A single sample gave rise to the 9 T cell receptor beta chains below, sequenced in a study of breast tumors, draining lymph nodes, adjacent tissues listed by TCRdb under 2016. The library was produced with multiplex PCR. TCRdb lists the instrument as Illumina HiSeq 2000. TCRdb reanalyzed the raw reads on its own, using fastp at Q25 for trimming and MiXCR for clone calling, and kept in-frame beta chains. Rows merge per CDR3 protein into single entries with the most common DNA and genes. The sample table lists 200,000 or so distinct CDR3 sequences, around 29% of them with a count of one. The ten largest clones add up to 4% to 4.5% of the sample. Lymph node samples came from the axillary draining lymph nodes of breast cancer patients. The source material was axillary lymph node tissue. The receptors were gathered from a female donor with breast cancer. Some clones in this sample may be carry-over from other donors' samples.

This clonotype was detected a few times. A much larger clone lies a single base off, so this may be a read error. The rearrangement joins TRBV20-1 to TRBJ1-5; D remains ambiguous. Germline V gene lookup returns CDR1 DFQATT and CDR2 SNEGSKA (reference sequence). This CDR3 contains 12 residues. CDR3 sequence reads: CSARRLNRPPHF. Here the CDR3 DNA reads TGCAGTGCTAGACGACTTAATAGGCCCCCGCATTTT.

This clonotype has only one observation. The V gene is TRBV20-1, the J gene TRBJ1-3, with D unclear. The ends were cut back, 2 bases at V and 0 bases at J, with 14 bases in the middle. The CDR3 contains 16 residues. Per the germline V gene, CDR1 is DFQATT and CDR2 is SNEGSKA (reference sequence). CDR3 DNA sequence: TGCAGTGCTAGATCCCCCGGGGTCTCCTCTGGAAACACCATATATTTT. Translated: CSARSPGVSSGNTIYF.

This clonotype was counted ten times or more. CDR3 DNA: TGTGCCAGCAGCTTAATAGCGGGGGGGCACACCGGGGAGCTGTTTTTT. Translating it yields CASSLIAGGHTGELFF. This rearrangement joins TRBV7-3 to TRBJ2-2; 11 nucleotides match TRBD2. The J segment lost 3 bases and the V segment lost 1 base, leaving 1 base of the junction unmatched. In germline, CDR1 is SGHTA, CDR2 FQGTGA. The CDR3 has 16 residues.

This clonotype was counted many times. CDR3 amino acids: CASSAGGGANTGELFF. In DNA, the CDR3 is TGTGCCAGCAGCGCCGGGGGGGGCGCGAACACCGGGGAGCTGTTTTTT. The chain is built from TRBV11-1 and TRBJ2-2; 8 positions agree with TRBD2. The V gene's germline CDR1 is SGHAT and CDR2 FQDESV (reference sequence). The CDR3 totals 16 residues. V was pared by 5 bases and J by 0 bases, with 5 bases of the junction left unmatched.

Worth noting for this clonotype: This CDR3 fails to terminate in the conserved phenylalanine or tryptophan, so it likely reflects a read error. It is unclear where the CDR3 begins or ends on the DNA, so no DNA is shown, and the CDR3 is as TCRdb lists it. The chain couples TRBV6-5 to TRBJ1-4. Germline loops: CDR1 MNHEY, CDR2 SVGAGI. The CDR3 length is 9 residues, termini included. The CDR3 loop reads CASSKGRLY.

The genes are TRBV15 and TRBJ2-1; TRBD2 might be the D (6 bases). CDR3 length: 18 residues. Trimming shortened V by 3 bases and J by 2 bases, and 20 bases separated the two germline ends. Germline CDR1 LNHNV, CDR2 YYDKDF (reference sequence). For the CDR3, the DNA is TGTGCCACCAGCAGCCTATTTGGTGGGAGGCTCCCCTACAATGAGCAGTTCTTC. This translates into CATSSLFGGRLPYNEQFF.

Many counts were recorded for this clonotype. In DNA, the CDR3 is TGCGCCAGCAGCTGGGGACTAGCCGAGGGCGGGGAGCTGTTTTTT. Its translation: CASSWGLAEGGELFF. This rearrangement joins TRBV4-1 to TRBJ2-2; TRBD2 aligns across 9 bases. With V trimmed by 5 bases and J by 7 bases, 8 bases remained unmatched. Germline lookup yields CDR1 MGHRA and CDR2 YSYEKL. This CDR3 region has 15 residues.

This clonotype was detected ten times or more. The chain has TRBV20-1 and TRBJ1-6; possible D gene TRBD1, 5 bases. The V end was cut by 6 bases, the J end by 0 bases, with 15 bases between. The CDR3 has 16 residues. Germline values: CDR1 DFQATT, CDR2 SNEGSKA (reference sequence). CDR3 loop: CSARTQTVSYNSPLHF. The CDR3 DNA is TGCAGTGCCCGGACACAAACTGTCTCCTATAATTCACCCCTCCACTTT.

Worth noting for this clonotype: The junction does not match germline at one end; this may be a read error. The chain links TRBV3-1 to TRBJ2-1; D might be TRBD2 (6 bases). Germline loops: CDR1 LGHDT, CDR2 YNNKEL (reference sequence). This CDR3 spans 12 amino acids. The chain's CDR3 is CASSRTNNEQSF. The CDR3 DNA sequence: TGTGCCAGCAGCAGGACTAACAATGAGCAGTCCTTC.